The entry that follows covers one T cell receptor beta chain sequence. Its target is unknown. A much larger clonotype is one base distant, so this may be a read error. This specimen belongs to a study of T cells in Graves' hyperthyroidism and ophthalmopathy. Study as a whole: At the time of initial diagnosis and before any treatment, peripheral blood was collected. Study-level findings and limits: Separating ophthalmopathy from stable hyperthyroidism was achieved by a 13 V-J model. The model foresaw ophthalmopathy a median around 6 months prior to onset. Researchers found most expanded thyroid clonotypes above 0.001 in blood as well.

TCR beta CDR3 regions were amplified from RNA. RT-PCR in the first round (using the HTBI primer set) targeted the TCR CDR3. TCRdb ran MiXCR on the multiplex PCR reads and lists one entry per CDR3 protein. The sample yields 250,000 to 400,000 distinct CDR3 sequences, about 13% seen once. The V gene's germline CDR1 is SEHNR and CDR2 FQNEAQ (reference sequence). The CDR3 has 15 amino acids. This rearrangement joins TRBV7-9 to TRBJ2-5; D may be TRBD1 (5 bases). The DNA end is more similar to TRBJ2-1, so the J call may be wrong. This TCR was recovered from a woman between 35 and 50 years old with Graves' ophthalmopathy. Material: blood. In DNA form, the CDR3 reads TGTGCCAGCAGCTTATGGGCTAGGACACAAGAGACCCAGTTCTTC. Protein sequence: CASSLWARTQETQFF.